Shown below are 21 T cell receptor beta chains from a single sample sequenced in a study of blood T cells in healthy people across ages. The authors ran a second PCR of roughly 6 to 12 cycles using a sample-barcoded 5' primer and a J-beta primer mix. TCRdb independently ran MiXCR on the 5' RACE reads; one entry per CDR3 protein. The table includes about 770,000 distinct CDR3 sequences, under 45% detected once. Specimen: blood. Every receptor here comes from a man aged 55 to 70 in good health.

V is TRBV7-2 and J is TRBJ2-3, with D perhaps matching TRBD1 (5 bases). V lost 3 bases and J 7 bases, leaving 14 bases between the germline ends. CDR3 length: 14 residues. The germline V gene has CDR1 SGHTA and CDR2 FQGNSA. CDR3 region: CASSLEPQGNTQYF. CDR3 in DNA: TGTGCCAGCAGCTTGGAACCCCAGGGTAATACGCAGTATTTT.

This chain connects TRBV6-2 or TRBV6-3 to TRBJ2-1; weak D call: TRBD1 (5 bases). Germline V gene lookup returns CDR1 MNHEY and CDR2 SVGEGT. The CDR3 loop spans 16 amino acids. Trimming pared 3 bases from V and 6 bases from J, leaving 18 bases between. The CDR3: CASSYFLGRQTNEQFF. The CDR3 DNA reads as TGTGCCAGCAGTTATTTTTTAGGGCGACAGACCAATGAGCAGTTCTTC.

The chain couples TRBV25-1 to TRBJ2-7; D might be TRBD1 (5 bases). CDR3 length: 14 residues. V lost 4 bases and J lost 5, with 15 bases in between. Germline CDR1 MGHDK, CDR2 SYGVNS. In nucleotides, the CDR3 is TGTGCCAGCAGTGCCCCAGGGCTCGGCAACGAGCAGTACTTC. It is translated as CASSAPGLGNEQYF.

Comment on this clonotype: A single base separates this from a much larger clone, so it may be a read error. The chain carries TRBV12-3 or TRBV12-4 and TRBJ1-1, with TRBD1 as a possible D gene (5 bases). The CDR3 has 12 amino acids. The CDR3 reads CASSQGYTEPFF. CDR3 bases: TGTGCCAGCAGCCAGGGTTACACTGAACCTTTCTTT.

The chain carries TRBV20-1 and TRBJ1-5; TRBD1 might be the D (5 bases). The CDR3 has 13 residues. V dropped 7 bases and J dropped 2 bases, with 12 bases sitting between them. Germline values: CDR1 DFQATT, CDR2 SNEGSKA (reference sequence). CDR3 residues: CSVSQGRNQPQHF. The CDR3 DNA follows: TGCAGTGTATCTCAGGGACGCAATCAGCCCCAGCATTTT.

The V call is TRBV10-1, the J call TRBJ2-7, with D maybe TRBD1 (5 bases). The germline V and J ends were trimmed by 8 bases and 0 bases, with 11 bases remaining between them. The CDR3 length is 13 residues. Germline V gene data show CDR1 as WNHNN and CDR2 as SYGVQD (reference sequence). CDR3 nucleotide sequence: TGCGCCAGCGGACAATCGAGCTCCTACGAGCAGTACTTC. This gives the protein CASGQSSSYEQYF.

CDR3 nucleotide sequence: TGTGCCAGCAGCCAAGGCAGGACTACAACACAAGAGACCCAGTACTTC. Protein product: CASSQGRTTTQETQYF. The chain employs TRBV3-1 and TRBJ2-5; D may be TRBD2 (6 bases). This CDR3 comprises 16 residues. From germline, CDR1 is LGHDT and CDR2 YNNKEL (reference sequence). Trimming left V 1 base short and J 2 bases short, with 14 bases between.

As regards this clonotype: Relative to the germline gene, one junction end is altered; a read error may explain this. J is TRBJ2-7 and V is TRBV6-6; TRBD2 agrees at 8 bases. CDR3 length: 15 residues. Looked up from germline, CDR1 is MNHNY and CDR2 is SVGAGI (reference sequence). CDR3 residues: CASSWSGGVSYGQYF. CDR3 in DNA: TGTGCCAGCAGCTGGAGCGGGGGCGTGTCCTACGGGCAGTACTTC.

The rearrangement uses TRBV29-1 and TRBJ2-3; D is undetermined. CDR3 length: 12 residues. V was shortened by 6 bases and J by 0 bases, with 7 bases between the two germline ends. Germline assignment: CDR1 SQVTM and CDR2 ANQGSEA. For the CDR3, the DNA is TGCAGCGTGACCAGTAGCACAGATACGCAGTATTTT. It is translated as CSVTSSTDTQYF.

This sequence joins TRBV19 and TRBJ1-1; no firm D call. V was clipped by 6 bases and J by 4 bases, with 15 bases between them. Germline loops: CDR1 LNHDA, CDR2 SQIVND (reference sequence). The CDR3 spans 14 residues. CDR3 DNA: TGTGCCAGTAGCGGGGAACCGTGGGGCACTGAAGCTTTCTTT. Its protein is CASSGEPWGTEAFF.

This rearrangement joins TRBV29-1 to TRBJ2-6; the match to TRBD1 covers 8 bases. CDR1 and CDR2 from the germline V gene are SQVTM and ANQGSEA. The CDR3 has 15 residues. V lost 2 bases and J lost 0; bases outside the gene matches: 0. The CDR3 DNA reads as TGCAGCGTTGAACAGGGGGCCTCTGGGGCCAACGTCCTGACTTTC. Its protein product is CSVEQGASGANVLTF. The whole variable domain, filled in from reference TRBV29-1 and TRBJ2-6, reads SAVISQKPSRDICQRGTSLTIQCQVDSQVTMMFWYRQQPGQSLTLIATANQGSEATYESGFVIDKFPISRPNLTFSTLTVSNMSPEDSSIYLCSVEQGASGANVLTFGAGSRLTVL.

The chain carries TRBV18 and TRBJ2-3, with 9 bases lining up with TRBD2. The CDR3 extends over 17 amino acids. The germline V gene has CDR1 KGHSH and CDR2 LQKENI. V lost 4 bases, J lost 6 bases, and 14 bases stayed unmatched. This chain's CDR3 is CASSLLGTSPLADTQYF. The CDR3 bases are TGTGCCAGCTCACTCCTCGGGACTAGCCCGTTAGCGGATACGCAGTATTTT.

CDR3 in amino acids: CATSRDRVGPKNIQYF. The CDR3 nucleotides read TGTGCCACCAGCAGAGATAGGGTGGGCCCCAAAAACATTCAGTACTTC. The chain has TRBV15 and TRBJ2-4; D is uncertain. Looked up from germline, CDR1 is LNHNV and CDR2 is YYDKDF (reference sequence). CDR3 length: 16 residues. The V end lost 0 bases, the J end lost 2 bases, and 11 bases lay between the germline ends. Full variable domain (remainder filled in from reference TRBV15 and TRBJ2-4): DAMVIQNPRYQVTQFGKPVTLSCSQTLNHNVMYWYQQKSSQAPKLLFHYYDKDFNNEADTPDNFQSRRPNTSFCFLDIRSPGLGDTAMYLCATSRDRVGPKNIQYFGAGTRLSVL.

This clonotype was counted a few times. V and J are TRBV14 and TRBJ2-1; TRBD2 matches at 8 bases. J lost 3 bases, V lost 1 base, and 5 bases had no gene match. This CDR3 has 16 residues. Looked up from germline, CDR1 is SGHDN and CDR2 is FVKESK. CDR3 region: CASSQVKRGGYNEQFF. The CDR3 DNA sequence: TGTGCCAGCAGCCAAGTCAAACGGGGGGGCTACAATGAGCAGTTCTTC.

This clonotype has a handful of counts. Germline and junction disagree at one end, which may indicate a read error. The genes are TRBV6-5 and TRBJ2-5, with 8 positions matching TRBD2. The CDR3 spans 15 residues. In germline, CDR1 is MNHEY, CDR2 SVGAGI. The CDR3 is CAGSRTGGGQETQYF. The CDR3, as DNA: TGTGCCGGCAGTAGGACTGGCGGGGGGCAAGAGACCCAGTACTTC.

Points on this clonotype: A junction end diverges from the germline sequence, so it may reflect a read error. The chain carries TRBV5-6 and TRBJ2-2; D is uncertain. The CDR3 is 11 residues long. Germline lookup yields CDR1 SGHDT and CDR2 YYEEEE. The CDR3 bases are TGTGCCAGCAGCAACAGCGGGGAGCTGTTTTTT. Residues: CASSNSGELFF.

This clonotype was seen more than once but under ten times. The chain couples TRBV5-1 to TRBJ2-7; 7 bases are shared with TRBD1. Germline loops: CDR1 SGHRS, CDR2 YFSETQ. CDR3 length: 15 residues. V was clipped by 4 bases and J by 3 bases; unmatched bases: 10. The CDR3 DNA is TGCGCCAGCAGCACGGGGACAGCCGAAAGCTACGAGCAGTACTTC. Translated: CASSTGTAESYEQYF.

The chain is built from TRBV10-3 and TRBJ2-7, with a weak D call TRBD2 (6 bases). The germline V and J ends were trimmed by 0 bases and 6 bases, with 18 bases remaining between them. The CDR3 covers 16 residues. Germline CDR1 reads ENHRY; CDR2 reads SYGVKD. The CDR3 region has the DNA TGTGCCATCAGTGAGTCAGGAGGGGTAGAGGACTGCGAGCAGTACTTC. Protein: CAISESGGVEDCEQYF.

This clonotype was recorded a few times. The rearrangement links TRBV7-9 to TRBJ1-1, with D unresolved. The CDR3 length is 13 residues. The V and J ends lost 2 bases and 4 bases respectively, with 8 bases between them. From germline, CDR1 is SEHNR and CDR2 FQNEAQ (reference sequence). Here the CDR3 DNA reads TGTGCCAGCAGCTTATTAGGAACCACTGAAGCTTTCTTT. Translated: CASSLLGTTEAFF.

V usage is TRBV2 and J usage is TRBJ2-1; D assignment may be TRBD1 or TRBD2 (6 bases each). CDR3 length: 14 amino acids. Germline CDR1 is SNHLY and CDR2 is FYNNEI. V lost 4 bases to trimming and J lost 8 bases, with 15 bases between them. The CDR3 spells CASSGGALGDEQFF. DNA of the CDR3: TGTGCCAGCAGTGGGGGGGCCCTAGGAGATGAGCAGTTCTTC.

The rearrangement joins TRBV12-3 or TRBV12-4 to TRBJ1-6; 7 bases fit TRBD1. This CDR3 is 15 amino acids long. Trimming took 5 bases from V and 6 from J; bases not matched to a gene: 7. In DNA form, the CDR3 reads TGTGCCAGCAGTGACAGGGTGGGCGGTAATTCACCCCTCCACTTT. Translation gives CASSDRVGGNSPLHF.